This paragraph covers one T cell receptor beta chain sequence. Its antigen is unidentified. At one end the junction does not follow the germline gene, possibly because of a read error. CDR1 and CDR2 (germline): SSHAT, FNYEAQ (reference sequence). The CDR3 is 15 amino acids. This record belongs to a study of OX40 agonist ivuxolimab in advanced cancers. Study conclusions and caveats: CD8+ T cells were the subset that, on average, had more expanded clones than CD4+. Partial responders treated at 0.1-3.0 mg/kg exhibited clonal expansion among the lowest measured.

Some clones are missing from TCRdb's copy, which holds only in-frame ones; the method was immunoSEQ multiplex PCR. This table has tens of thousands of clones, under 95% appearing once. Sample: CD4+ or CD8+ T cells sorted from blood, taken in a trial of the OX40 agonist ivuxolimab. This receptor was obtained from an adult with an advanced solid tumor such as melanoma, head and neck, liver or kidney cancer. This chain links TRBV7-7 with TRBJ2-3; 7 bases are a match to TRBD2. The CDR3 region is CASSSGTTSTDTQYF. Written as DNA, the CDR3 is TGTGCTAGCAGCTCCGGGACTACTAGCACAGATACGCAGTATTTT.